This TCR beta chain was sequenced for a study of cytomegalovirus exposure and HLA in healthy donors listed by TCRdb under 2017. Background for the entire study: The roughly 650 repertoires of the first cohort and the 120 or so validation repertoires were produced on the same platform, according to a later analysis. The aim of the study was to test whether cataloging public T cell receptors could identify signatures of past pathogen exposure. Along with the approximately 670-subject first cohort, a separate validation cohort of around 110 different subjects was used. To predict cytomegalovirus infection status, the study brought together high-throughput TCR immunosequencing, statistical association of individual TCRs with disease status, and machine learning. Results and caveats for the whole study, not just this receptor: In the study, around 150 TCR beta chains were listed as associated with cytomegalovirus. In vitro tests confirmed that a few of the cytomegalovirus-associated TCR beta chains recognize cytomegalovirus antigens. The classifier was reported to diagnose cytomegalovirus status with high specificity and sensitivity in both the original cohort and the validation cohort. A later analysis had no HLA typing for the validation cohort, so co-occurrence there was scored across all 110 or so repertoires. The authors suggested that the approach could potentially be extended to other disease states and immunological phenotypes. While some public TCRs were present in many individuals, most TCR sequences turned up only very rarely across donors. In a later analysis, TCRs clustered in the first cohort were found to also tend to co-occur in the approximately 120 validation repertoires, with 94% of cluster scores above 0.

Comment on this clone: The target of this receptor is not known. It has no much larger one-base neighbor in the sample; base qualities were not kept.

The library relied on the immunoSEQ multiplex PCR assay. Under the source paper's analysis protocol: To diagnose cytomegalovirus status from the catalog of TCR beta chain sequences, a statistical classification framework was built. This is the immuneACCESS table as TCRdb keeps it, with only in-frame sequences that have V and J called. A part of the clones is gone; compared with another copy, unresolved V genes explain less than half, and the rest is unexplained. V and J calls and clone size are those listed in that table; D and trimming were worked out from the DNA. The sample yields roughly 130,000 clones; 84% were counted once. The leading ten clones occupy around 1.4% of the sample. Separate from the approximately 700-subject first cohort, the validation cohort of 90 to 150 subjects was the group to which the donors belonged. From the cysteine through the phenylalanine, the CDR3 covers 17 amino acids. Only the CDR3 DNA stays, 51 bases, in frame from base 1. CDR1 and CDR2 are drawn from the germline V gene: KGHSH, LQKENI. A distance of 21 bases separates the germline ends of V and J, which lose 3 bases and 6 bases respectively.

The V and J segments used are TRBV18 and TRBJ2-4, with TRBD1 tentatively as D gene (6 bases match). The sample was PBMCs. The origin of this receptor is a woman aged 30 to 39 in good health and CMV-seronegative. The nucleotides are TGTGCCAGCTCACCCCCCCGGGACACAGTAAAAAGAAACATTCAGTACTTC. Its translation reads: CASSPPRDTVKRNIQYF.